Below are 15 T cell receptor beta chains sequenced from a single sample in a study of shared clonotypes between healthy human individuals. The data were produced by immunoSEQ multiplex PCR, yet TCRdb's version contains in-frame clones alone and is incomplete. The sample contains 2 million to 2.5 million clones, 85% to 95% of which appear only once. Specimen: naive CD4+ T cells from PBMCs. As for subset: CD45RA+ positively selected. The origin of the receptors is a man aged 18 to 35 in good health. Some clones in this sample may be carry-over from other donors' samples.

This chain joins TRBV2 and TRBJ2-1; possibly TRBD2 for D (5 bases). The CDR3 is 13 amino acids. Trimming left V 6 bases short and J 10 bases short, with 16 bases between. The V gene's germline CDR1 is SNHLY and CDR2 FYNNEI. For the CDR3, the DNA is TGTGCCAGCAGGGATTATGAGGGAGAGGAGCAGTTCTTC. It is translated as CASRDYEGEEQFF.

Notes on this clone: Other nucleotide sequences from this sample produce the same CDR3. The rearrangement uses TRBV5-1 and TRBJ2-7; 13 nucleotides match TRBD2. The CDR3 is 14 residues long. The J segment lost 3 bases and the V segment lost 7 bases, leaving 4 bases of the junction unmatched. The germline V gene has CDR1 SGHRS and CDR2 YFSETQ. The CDR3 loop reads CASRRTSGSYEQYF. CDR3 bases: TGCGCCAGCCGCAGGACTAGCGGGAGCTACGAGCAGTACTTC.

This chain links TRBV28 with TRBJ2-1, with TRBD2 matching 7 bases. The CDR3 runs 16 residues. The germline CDR1 and CDR2 sequences are MDHEN and SYDVKM. The J segment lost 3 bases and the V segment lost 1 base, leaving 6 bases of the junction unmatched. CDR3 sequence (DNA): TGTGCCAGCAGTTTATTAGGCGGGAGCTACTACAATGAGCAGTTCTTC. This gives the protein CASSLLGGSYYNEQFF.

The rearrangement joins TRBV18 to TRBJ2-2; D not certain. Germline lookup yields CDR1 KGHSH and CDR2 LQKENI. The V end lost 6 bases, the J end lost 2 bases, and 10 bases lay between the germline ends. This CDR3 comprises 14 residues. The DNA of the CDR3 is TGTGCCAGCTCGATGGACCCTAACACCGGGGAGCTGTTTTTT. Translation gives CASSMDPNTGELFF.

The rearrangement uses TRBV7-3 and TRBJ2-7, with D tentatively TRBD2 (6 bases). The germline gives CDR1 SGHTA, CDR2 FQGTGA. This CDR3 spans 16 amino acids. Between the trimmed V and J ends, which lost 2 bases and 2 bases, there was a span of 16 bases. CDR3 bases: TGTGCCAGCAGCTTAGGAGGTGGCGGGACCCCCTACGAGCAGTACTTC. It codes for CASSLGGGGTPYEQYF.

This chain links TRBV30 with TRBJ1-2; no reliable D call. This CDR3 is built from 13 residues. Between the trimmed V and J ends, which lost 1 base and 5 bases, there was a span of 11 bases. In germline, CDR1 is GTSNPN, CDR2 SVGIG (reference sequence). As DNA, the CDR3 is TGTGCCTGGAGTGGAGCCAACGTATATGGCTACACCTTC. Amino acid sequence: CAWSGANVYGYTF.

The chain couples TRBV10-3 to TRBJ1-1; D might be TRBD1 (5 bases). The CDR3 spans 14 residues. CDR1 is ENHRY, CDR2 SYGVKD, per germline. Trimming left V 3 bases short and J 3 bases short, with 11 bases between. CDR3 bases: TGTGCCATCAGTGAAAAGGGGTTGGACACTGAAGCTTTCTTT. Translation: CAISEKGLDTEAFF.

The chain employs TRBV19 and TRBJ2-6; D possibly corresponds to TRBD2 (5 bases). Germline CDR1 reads LNHDA; CDR2 reads SQIVND (reference sequence). This CDR3 spans 15 amino acids. V gave up 7 bases and J gave up 0 bases, with 10 bases separating them. DNA for the CDR3: TGTGCCAGTACCCTCGGGGTCTCTGGGGCCAACGTCCTGACTTTC. This gives the protein CASTLGVSGANVLTF.

This chain uses TRBV30 with TRBJ2-5; TRBD2 is a possible D gene (6 bases). TRBJ2-7 explains the end of the DNA better; the J call may be wrong. The V gene's germline CDR1 is GTSNPN and CDR2 SVGIG (reference sequence). The CDR3 contains 14 residues. The DNA of the CDR3 is TGTGCCTGGAGTGTACGGCGGGACTCCTACGAGCAGTACTTC. Protein product: CAWSVRRDSYEQYF.

This clone was detected once. The chain carries TRBV28 and TRBJ1-5; D is uncertain. CDR1 is MDHEN, CDR2 SYDVKM, per germline. V was trimmed by 3 bases and J by 6 bases, leaving 9 bases between them. The CDR3 sequence is 13 residues long. CDR3 nucleotide sequence: TGTGCCAGCAGTTTGGTAAGGGTTCAGCCCCAGCATTTT. This gives the protein CASSLVRVQPQHF.

V is TRBV15 and J is TRBJ1-1; TRBD1 might be the D (6 bases). The CDR3 has 14 residues. Trimming cost V 0 bases and J 6 bases, with 11 bases left between them. Per germline, CDR1 LNHNV and CDR2 YYDKDF (reference sequence). The CDR3 spells CATSRDGRGPEAFF. CDR3 coding DNA: TGTGCCACCAGCAGAGACGGCAGGGGCCCTGAAGCTTTCTTT.

The gene calls are TRBV27 and TRBJ2-2; 13 bases map to TRBD2. V was clipped by 6 bases and J by 6 bases; unmatched bases: 4. This CDR3 contains 15 residues. Germline V gene lookup returns CDR1 MNHEY and CDR2 SMNVEV (reference sequence). CDR3 region: CASSPGLAGSGELFF. The CDR3 DNA reads TGTGCCAGCAGCCCGGGACTAGCGGGATCCGGGGAGCTGTTTTTT.

Here the CDR3 DNA reads TGTGCCAGCAGCATTGGGGGCTCCGGACGTGACGAGACCCAGTACTTC. Its translation: CASSIGGSGRDETQYF. V gene TRBV7-2 combines with J gene TRBJ2-5, with D possibly TRBD1 on 6 matching bases. The germline gives CDR1 SGHTA, CDR2 FQGNSA. The CDR3 runs to 16 residues. V was cut by 5 bases and J by 5 bases, with 21 bases left in between.

V usage is TRBV9 and J usage is TRBJ1-1; D not resolved. The CDR3 is 13 residues long. V was shortened by 6 bases and J by 1 base, with 10 bases between the two germline ends. Per germline, CDR1 SGDLS and CDR2 YYNGEE. The CDR3 sequence is CASTRVENTEAFF. The CDR3 nucleotides are TGTGCCAGCACCAGAGTAGAGAACACTGAAGCTTTCTTT.

The rearrangement uses TRBV6-5 and TRBJ2-7, with TRBD2 as a possible D gene (6 bases). This CDR3 has 14 amino acids. The germline V gene has CDR1 MNHEY and CDR2 SVGAGI. V was shortened by 5 bases and J by 2 bases, with 13 bases between the two germline ends. CDR3 sequence (DNA): TGTGCCAGCAGTACCCGGGAGAACCCCTACGAGCAGTACTTC. Its translation is CASSTRENPYEQYF.